These 22 T cell receptor beta chains share one sample of origin, sequenced in a study of T cells after posttransplantation cyclophosphamide. Profiled with immunoSEQ multiplex PCR; TCRdb holds only in-frame clones, not every one. The table lists tens of thousands of clones, with no singletons. Sequencing used PBMCs. The receptors originated from a woman in her 50s in good health and a related stem cell transplant donor.

In its sample, this clone was seen a few times. The CDR3 nucleotides read TGTGCCTCATCCTTTTCGCGCTCCTACGAGCAGTACTTC. It is translated as CASSFSRSYEQYF. This chain links TRBV30 with TRBJ2-7; D not certain. This CDR3 has 13 amino acids. Trimming took 7 bases from V and 0 from J, leaving 13 bases between them. The germline V gene encodes CDR1 GTSNPN and CDR2 SVGIG (reference sequence).

This clone was seen a few times. The junction does not match germline at one end; this may be a read error. The chain uses TRBV6-5 and TRBJ1-2; D perhaps matches TRBD1 (5 bases). Germline V gene sequence: CDR1 MNHEY, CDR2 SVGAGI. The CDR3 extends over 14 amino acids. The CDR3 spells CASSDSRGVTRYTF. In DNA, the CDR3 is TGTGCCAGCAGTGACTCGCGGGGGGTGACTCGCTACACCTTC.

This clone appeared a few times. The chain joins TRBV5-6 to TRBJ2-5; 8 bases are a match to TRBD1. CDR1 and CDR2 (germline): SGHDT, YYEEEE. V trimming: 0 bases; J trimming: 11 bases; junction bases outside the gene matches: 3. The CDR3 contains 12 residues. The CDR3 spells CASSLGGQGQYF. Written as DNA, the CDR3 is TGTGCCAGCAGCTTGGGTGGACAGGGACAGTACTTC.

This clone was counted at least ten times. The V and J genes are TRBV10-3 and TRBJ2-7; 8 bases are a match to TRBD2. The germline CDR1 and CDR2 sequences are ENHRY and SYGVKD. J was trimmed by 2 bases and V by 5 bases; bases with no gene match: 5. CDR3 length equals 14 residues. The CDR3, as DNA: TGTGCCATCAGTAGTAGCGGGAACCCCTACGAGCAGTACTTC. It is translated as CAISSSGNPYEQYF.

This clone turned up a few times. This chain uses TRBV5-1 with TRBJ2-5; 7 bases align to TRBD1. The CDR3 sequence is 14 residues long. V lost 0 bases and J lost 5; bases outside the gene matches: 4. Looked up from germline, CDR1 is SGHRS and CDR2 is YFSETQ. CDR3 DNA: TGCGCCAGCAGCTTGGTAGGGGGCGCCGAGACCCAGTACTTC. Protein: CASSLVGGAETQYF.

This clone appeared many times. The V and J genes are TRBV27 and TRBJ1-2; no reliable D call. Germline CDR1 MNHEY, CDR2 SMNVEV (reference sequence). This CDR3 region has 14 residues. V lost 2 bases to trimming and J lost 8 bases, with 15 bases between them. The CDR3 bases are TGTGCCAGCAGTTTAAATGGCGGCGGCGGGGGCTACACCTTC. This encodes CASSLNGGGGGYTF.

This clone occurred many times. The chain couples TRBV5-8 to TRBJ1-2, with D unclear. CDR3 length equals 13 residues. The V gene's germline CDR1 is SGHTS and CDR2 YDEGEE. V lost 0 bases and J lost 5, with 8 bases in between. The CDR3 spells CASSLESRYGYTF. The CDR3, as DNA: TGTGCCAGCAGCTTGGAATCCCGTTATGGCTACACCTTC.

In its sample, this clone was seen many times. The gene calls are TRBV7-2 and TRBJ1-3; possible D gene TRBD1, 6 bases. The V end lost 5 bases, the J end lost 2 bases, and 10 bases lay between the germline ends. Germline V gene data show CDR1 as SGHTA and CDR2 as FQGNSA. This CDR3 region has 14 residues. CDR3 in DNA: TGTGCCAGCAGCCGTGGACAGACTGGAAACACCATATATTTT. It translates to CASSRGQTGNTIYF.

V is TRBV30 and J is TRBJ1-4; D not resolved. Deletions cut 2 bases from V and 7 bases from J, with 11 bases between. The germline V gene encodes CDR1 GTSNPN and CDR2 SVGIG (reference sequence). The CDR3 length is 13 residues. DNA of the CDR3: TGTGCCTGGAGTAGGAGCCGCGGTGAAAAACTGTTTTTT. It codes for CAWSRSRGEKLFF.

There are many counts of this clone. The gene calls are TRBV19 and TRBJ1-4; TRBD1 might be the D (5 bases). The CDR3 length is 14 residues. V dropped 4 bases and J dropped 7 bases, with 13 bases sitting between them. CDR1 and CDR2 from the germline V gene are LNHDA and SQIVND (reference sequence). CDR3 region: CASSNRGAFEKLFF. The DNA for the CDR3 is TGTGCCAGTAGTAACCGCGGGGCTTTTGAAAAACTGTTTTTT.

This clone was recorded at least ten times. The V gene is TRBV27, the J gene TRBJ1-2; 7 bases are a match to TRBD1. V was pared by 2 bases and J by 3 bases, with 9 bases of the junction left unmatched. The CDR3 spans 16 residues. CDR1 MNHEY and CDR2 SMNVEV come from the germline V gene (reference sequence). This CDR3 reads CASSLRSQGVDYGYTF. CDR3 nucleotides: TGTGCCAGCAGTTTAAGGTCTCAGGGGGTAGACTATGGCTACACCTTC.

Only a few counts were recorded for this clone. This chain joins TRBV9 and TRBJ2-2, with D perhaps TRBD2 (6 bases). Germline assignment: CDR1 SGDLS and CDR2 YYNGEE. Between the trimmed V and J ends, which lost 0 bases and 3 bases, there was a span of 9 bases. The CDR3 runs 15 residues. This CDR3 is CASSVGPGDTGELFF. The CDR3 DNA follows: TGTGCCAGCAGCGTAGGGCCGGGGGACACCGGGGAGCTGTTTTTT.

In its sample, this clone was seen many times. The chain has TRBV10-1 and TRBJ2-2, with TRBD2 identical over 8 bases. Germline assignment: CDR1 WNHNN and CDR2 SYGVQD (reference sequence). The CDR3 has 14 residues. V shed 7 bases, J shed 7 bases, and the junction held 8 bases outside the gene matches. The chain's CDR3 is CASKSGSGVGELFF. In DNA form, the CDR3 reads TGCGCCAGCAAGAGCGGGAGTGGTGTCGGGGAGCTGTTTTTT.

This clone was counted ten times or more. The chain carries TRBV6-1 and TRBJ1-2, with D maybe TRBD1 (6 bases). Germline V gene data show CDR1 as MNHNS and CDR2 as SASEGT. V was shortened by 0 bases and J by 6 bases, with 14 bases between the two germline ends. The CDR3 extends over 15 amino acids. CDR3 region: CASSEAFGQSHGYTF. For the CDR3, the DNA is TGTGCCAGCAGTGAAGCTTTCGGACAGAGCCATGGCTACACCTTC.

In its sample, this clone was seen many times. This rearrangement joins TRBV4-3 to TRBJ2-1, with TRBD2 matching 7 bases. After removal of 4 bases from V and 10 bases from J, the junction contained 1 base not matched to a gene. CDR3 size: 11 residues. Germline CDR1 LGHNA, CDR2 YSLEER. The CDR3 DNA is TGCGCCAGCAGCCTCGGGGGGGAGCAGTTCTTC. The encoded protein is CASSLGGEQFF.

This clone was recorded many times. This chain connects TRBV7-8 to TRBJ2-7; 15 bases are shared with TRBD2. After removal of 3 bases from V and 4 bases from J, the junction contained 4 bases not matched to a gene. Looked up from germline, CDR1 is SGHVS and CDR2 is FQNEAQ. CDR3 length equals 16 residues. The CDR3 here is CASSFSGTSGRYEQYF. The DNA of the CDR3 is TGTGCCAGCAGCTTTTCCGGGACTAGCGGGAGGTACGAGCAGTACTTC.

This clone was seen a few times. The chain links TRBV5-1 to TRBJ1-6; D unresolved. Looked up from germline, CDR1 is SGHRS and CDR2 is YFSETQ. V gave up 0 bases and J gave up 16 bases, with 11 bases separating them. The CDR3 sequence is 12 residues long. The CDR3 protein is CASSLEGQRLHF. The DNA for the CDR3 is TGCGCCAGCAGCTTGGAAGGGCAAAGGCTCCACTTT.

This clone was counted many times. This rearrangement joins TRBV6-2 or TRBV6-3 to TRBJ1-1, with TRBD1 identical over 7 bases. Per the germline V gene, CDR1 is MNHEY and CDR2 is SVGEGT. The CDR3 contains 14 residues. The V segment lost 5 bases and the J segment 11 bases; nucleotides outside the gene matches: 14. CDR3 amino acids: CASSPSGRGSVAFF. The CDR3 region has the DNA TGTGCCAGCAGTCCTTCGGGCAGGGGGTCGGTGGCTTTCTTT.

This clone was found many times. The chain is built from TRBV19 and TRBJ1-2, with D perhaps TRBD1 (6 bases). V was pared by 7 bases and J by 1 base, with 13 bases between. This CDR3 has 14 amino acids. From germline, CDR1 is LNHDA and CDR2 SQIVND (reference sequence). The CDR3 loop is CASTRGYLNYGYTF. CDR3 nucleotide sequence: TGTGCCAGTACCAGGGGATACCTTAACTATGGCTACACCTTC.

This clone was counted at least ten times. The rearrangement joins TRBV5-8 to TRBJ2-7; TRBD1 matches at 9 bases. Germline-derived CDR1 and CDR2 are SGHTS and YDEGEE. V trimming: 4 bases; J trimming: 0 bases; junction bases outside the gene matches: 5. This CDR3 has 15 residues. The CDR3 region has the DNA TGTGCCAGCAGCCCCACAGGGGGCTCCTCCTACGAGCAGTACTTC. This gives the protein CASSPTGGSSYEQYF.

This clone was counted ten times or more. This rearrangement joins TRBV2 to TRBJ2-1; 7 bases map to TRBD2. The V and J ends lost 6 bases and 4 bases, in that order; junction bases with no gene match: 9. The CDR3 contains 15 residues. Germline V CDR1 and CDR2: SNHLY, FYNNEI. As DNA, the CDR3 is TGTGCCAGCAGCAGGTCTAGCGGCCAATACAATGAGCAGTTCTTC. This sequence encodes CASSRSSGQYNEQFF.

The table lists this clone with many counts. V and J are TRBV6-5 and TRBJ1-3; D remains unclear. The CDR3 runs to 15 residues. Germline CDR1 MNHEY, CDR2 SVGAGI. V was clipped by 6 bases and J by 1 base, with 13 bases between them. CDR3 sequence (DNA): TGTGCCAGCAGGGATCTAGGACTTTCTGGAAACACCATATATTTT. This gives the protein CASRDLGLSGNTIYF.